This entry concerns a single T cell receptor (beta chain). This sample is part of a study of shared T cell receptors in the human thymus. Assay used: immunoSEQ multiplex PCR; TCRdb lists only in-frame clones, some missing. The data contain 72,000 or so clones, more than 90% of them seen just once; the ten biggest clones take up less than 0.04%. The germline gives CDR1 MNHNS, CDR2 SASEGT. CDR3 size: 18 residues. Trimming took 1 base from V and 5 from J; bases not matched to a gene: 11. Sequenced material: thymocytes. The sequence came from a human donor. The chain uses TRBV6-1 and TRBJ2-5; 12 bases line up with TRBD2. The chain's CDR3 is CASSEGVTLAGGLETQYF. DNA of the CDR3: TGTGCCAGCAGTGAAGGAGTTACCCTAGCGGGGGGGCTGGAGACCCAGTACTTC.